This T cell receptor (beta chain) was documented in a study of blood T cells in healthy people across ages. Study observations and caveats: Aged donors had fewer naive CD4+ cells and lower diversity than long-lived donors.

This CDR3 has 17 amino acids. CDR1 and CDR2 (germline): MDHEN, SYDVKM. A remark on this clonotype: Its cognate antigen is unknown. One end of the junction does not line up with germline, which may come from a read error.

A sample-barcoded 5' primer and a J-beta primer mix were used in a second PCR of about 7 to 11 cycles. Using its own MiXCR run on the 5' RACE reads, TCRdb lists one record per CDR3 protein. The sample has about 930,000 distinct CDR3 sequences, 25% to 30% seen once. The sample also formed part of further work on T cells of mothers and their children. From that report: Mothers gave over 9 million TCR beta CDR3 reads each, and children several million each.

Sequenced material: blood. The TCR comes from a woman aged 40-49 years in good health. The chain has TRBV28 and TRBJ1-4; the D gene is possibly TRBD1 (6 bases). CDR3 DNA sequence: TGTGCCAGCAGCTCTGCCTGGGGGGCGCTTTCGGATGAAAAACGGTTTTTT. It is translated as CASSSAWGALSDEKRFF. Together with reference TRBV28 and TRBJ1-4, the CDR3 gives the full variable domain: DVKVTQSSRYLVKRTGEKVFLECVQDMDHENMFWYRQDPGLGLRLIYFSYDVKMKEKGDIPEGYSVSREKKERFSLILESASTNQTSMYLCASSSAWGALSDEKRFFGSGTQLSVL.